This passage covers 5 T cell receptor beta chains from one sample sequenced in a study of T cells in Graves' hyperthyroidism and ophthalmopathy. The investigators amplified TCR beta CDR3 regions from RNA transcripts. Carried out on the TCR CDR3, a first-round RT-PCR used the HTBI primer set. A single record per CDR3 protein comes from TCRdb applying MiXCR to the multiplex PCR reads. The profile shows about 250,000 distinct CDR3 sequences, more than 20% of them singletons. The sample consisted of blood. The receptors stem from a woman aged 40 to 50 with Graves' ophthalmopathy.

This clonotype counts as medium-sized (0.01 to 0.1%). V and J are TRBV7-9 and TRBJ2-7; D possibly corresponds to TRBD2 (6 bases). The germline CDR1 and CDR2 sequences are SEHNR and FQNEAQ (reference sequence). Trimming pared 6 bases from V and 6 bases from J, leaving 15 bases between. CDR3 length: 13 amino acids. The DNA for the CDR3 is TGTGCCAGCAGACCAGGAGGGGATCCCGAGCAGTACTTC. Residues: CASRPGGDPEQYF.

As to this clonotype: Because the CDR3 is missing its conserved closing phenylalanine or tryptophan, this is likely a read error. The limits of the CDR3 on the DNA are not certain, so only TCRdb's listed CDR3 is given. The rearrangement joins TRBV7-9 to TRBJ2-5; the table's D call, TRBD1, was not checked against the DNA. The CDR3 spans 16 amino acids, including both terminal residues. Germline V gene data show CDR1 as SEHNR and CDR2 as FQNEAQ (reference sequence). CDR3: CACSFSGRGGQETLYS.

This clonotype was counted at least ten times. Possible read error: a much larger clone is one base away. This chain uses TRBV2 with TRBJ1-1; no firm D call. The CDR3 is 12 amino acids. CDR1 SNHLY and CDR2 FYNNEI come from the germline V gene. The V end was cut by 7 bases, the J end by 1 base, with 7 bases between. Written as DNA, the CDR3 is TGTGCCAGCACCGACGGGAACACTGAAGCTTTCTTT. Translated: CASTDGNTEAFF.

At least ten counts were recorded for this clonotype. The chain is built from TRBV5-1 and TRBJ1-1, with D possibly TRBD1 on 5 matching bases. CDR1 is SGHRS and CDR2 is YFSETQ in the germline V gene. V was cut by 4 bases and J by 1 base, with 14 bases left in between. This CDR3 has 15 residues. CDR3 in amino acids: CASSPGPTENTEAFF. The CDR3 region has the DNA TGCGCCAGCAGCCCGGGCCCGACAGAGAACACTGAAGCTTTCTTT.

This clonotype was detected a few times. The J gene is TRBJ1-3, the V gene TRBV11-1, with 10 nucleotides matching TRBD1. The CDR3 runs to 17 residues. From germline, CDR1 is SGHAT and CDR2 FQDESV (reference sequence). V gave up 3 bases and J gave up 4 bases; unmatched junction bases: 9. The CDR3 nucleotides read TGTGCCAGCAGCTTCTCCCCGGGACAGGGGAGCGGAAACACCATATATTTT. Translated, it gives CASSFSPGQGSGNTIYF.